The rows below give T cell receptor beta chains drawn from one sample of a study of human T cells and chemical hapten exposure. TCRdb redid the calling of the RACE reads with MiXCR, one entry per CDR3 protein. The sample comprises roughly 200,000 distinct CDR3 sequences, around 23% of which are singletons, and approximately 2.3% rests with the top ten. This sample comprised whole blood, obtained in connection with sensitization to the hapten diphenylcyclopropenone (DPC). Receptors originate from a woman between 40 and 55 years old with alopecia areata. Some clones in this sample may be carry-over from other donors' samples. CDR3s include the opening cysteine and the closing phenylalanine or tryptophan. Fields, in order: J gene, clone size, CDR3 length, V gene, D gene, CDR3 DNA, CDR3 protein. D genes are given only for firm matches. Clone size is shown for a subset of rows, as once, few, many or a class of expanded clone.

j_gene: TRBJ2-3; abundance: few; len: 16; v_gene: TRBV27; d_gene: TRBD2; CDR3nt: TGTGCCAGCAGTTCCCTGGCGGGAGGCCGCACAGATACGCAGTATTTT; CDR3aa: CASSSLAGGRTDTQYF
j_gene: TRBJ2-3; abundance: NA; len: 15; v_gene: TRBV20-1; d_gene: TRBD2; CDR3nt: TGCAGTGCCAGTCCGGCTAGCGGGTTCACAGATACGCAGTATTTT; CDR3aa: CSASPASGFTDTQYF
j_gene: TRBJ2-5; abundance: NA; len: 15; v_gene: TRBV7-2; d_gene: NA; CDR3nt: TGTGCCAGCAGCGTACCGGGACTGCCAAGGGAGACCCAGTACTTC; CDR3aa: CASSVPGLPRETQYF
j_gene: TRBJ2-5; abundance: many; len: 11; v_gene: TRBV6-5; d_gene: NA; CDR3nt: TGTGCCAGCAGTTCTCGGTTGACCCAGTACTTC; CDR3aa: CASSSRLTQYF
j_gene: TRBJ1-6; abundance: few; len: 18; v_gene: TRBV4-3; d_gene: NA; CDR3nt: TGCGCCAGCAGCCAAGAAAGGGCCCTCGGAGCCAATAATTCACCCCTCCACTTT; CDR3aa: CASSQERALGANNSPLHF
j_gene: TRBJ1-5; abundance: few; len: 15; v_gene: TRBV20-1; d_gene: NA; CDR3nt: TGCAGTGCTAGAGAGGACGGCTTATCAAATCAGCCCCAGCATTTT; CDR3aa: CSAREDGLSNQPQHF
j_gene: TRBJ1-2; abundance: NA; len: 14; v_gene: TRBV18; d_gene: NA; CDR3nt: TGTGCCAGCTCACCACTAGCAACTAACTATGGCTACACCTTC; CDR3aa: CASSPLATNYGYTF
j_gene: TRBJ1-2; abundance: NA; len: 16; v_gene: TRBV20-1; d_gene: NA; CDR3nt: TGCAGTGCTAGAGGGCGGAGGGGATCCGCTAACTATGGCTACACCTTC; CDR3aa: CSARGRRGSANYGYTF
j_gene: TRBJ2-1; abundance: NA; len: 15; v_gene: TRBV7-2; d_gene: NA; CDR3nt: TGTGCCAGCAGCTTAGCGGGAAGCCCGGGAAATGAGCAGTTCTTC; CDR3aa: CASSLAGSPGNEQFF
j_gene: TRBJ2-1; abundance: few; len: 14; v_gene: TRBV19; d_gene: NA; CDR3nt: TGTGCCAGTAGTCTTAATCGGGAGACCAATGAGCAGTTCTTC; CDR3aa: CASSLNRETNEQFF
j_gene: TRBJ2-7; abundance: NA; len: 16; v_gene: TRBV6-6; d_gene: NA; CDR3nt: TGTGCCAGCAGTTACGCCTTCAGGGGTAGAACATACGAGCAGTACTTC; CDR3aa: CASSYAFRGRTYEQYF
j_gene: TRBJ2-1; abundance: NA; len: 13; v_gene: TRBV5-6; d_gene: NA; CDR3nt: TGTGCCAGCAGCTTGGTCTGGGACAATGAGCAGTTCTTC; CDR3aa: CASSLVWDNEQFF
j_gene: TRBJ2-1; abundance: many; len: 15; v_gene: TRBV7-2; d_gene: TRBD2; CDR3nt: TGTGCCAGCAGCCGAATTAGCGGGAGCTTAAATGAGCAGTTCTTC; CDR3aa: CASSRISGSLNEQFF
j_gene: TRBJ2-2; abundance: many; len: 16; v_gene: TRBV21-1; d_gene: NA; CDR3nt: TGTGCCAGCAGAAAACCCGGGACTAAGAGGACCGGGGAGCTGTTTTTT; CDR3aa: CASRKPGTKRTGELFF
j_gene: TRBJ2-7; abundance: NA; len: 14; v_gene: TRBV28; d_gene: NA; CDR3nt: TGTGCCAGCAGTTTCTCCGGGACTCTGTACGAGCAGTACTTC; CDR3aa: CASSFSGTLYEQYF
j_gene: TRBJ2-1; abundance: NA; len: 17; v_gene: TRBV15; d_gene: NA; CDR3nt: TGTGCCACCAGCAGAGATCGTTCCAGGAACCCTTACAATGAGCAGTTCTTC; CDR3aa: CATSRDRSRNPYNEQFF
j_gene: TRBJ2-3; abundance: few; len: 16; v_gene: TRBV28; d_gene: TRBD1; CDR3nt: TGTGCCAGCAGTTTGTTCCGGGACAGGGGGGAAGATACGCAGTATTTT; CDR3aa: CASSLFRDRGEDTQYF
j_gene: TRBJ2-1; abundance: few; len: 20; v_gene: TRBV10-3; d_gene: NA; CDR3nt: TGTGCCATCAGTGAGAGGGGGGTCGGGGCTAGCGGAGCCAAATACAATGAGCAGTTCTTC; CDR3aa: CAISERGVGASGAKYNEQFF
j_gene: TRBJ2-1; abundance: few; len: 12; v_gene: TRBV4-2; d_gene: NA; CDR3nt: TGTGCCAGCAGCCAAAATATCAATGAGCAGTTCTTC; CDR3aa: CASSQNINEQFF
j_gene: TRBJ1-4; abundance: few; len: 13; v_gene: TRBV29-1; d_gene: NA; CDR3nt: TGCAGCGTTGTAAAGGGATTACATGAAAAACTGTTTTTT; CDR3aa: CSVVKGLHEKLFF
j_gene: TRBJ2-3; abundance: NA; len: 13; v_gene: TRBV7-2; d_gene: NA; CDR3nt: TGTGCCAGCAGCTTTATTAGCTCAGATACGCAGTATTTT; CDR3aa: CASSFISSDTQYF
j_gene: TRBJ1-3; abundance: few; len: 13; v_gene: TRBV29-1; d_gene: TRBD1; CDR3nt: TGCAGCGTCGGGACAGGGGTCGGAAACACCATATATTTT; CDR3aa: CSVGTGVGNTIYF
j_gene: TRBJ2-1; abundance: NA; len: 15; v_gene: TRBV27; d_gene: NA; CDR3nt: TGTGCCAGCAGTTCCCTAGCGTCCTTAGGCAGAGAGCAGTTCTTC; CDR3aa: CASSSLASLGREQFF
j_gene: TRBJ2-1; abundance: NA; len: 16; v_gene: TRBV20-1; d_gene: TRBD2; CDR3nt: TGCAGTGCTAGCTCACCATTAGCGGGAGACTACAATGAGCAGTTCTTC; CDR3aa: CSASSPLAGDYNEQFF
j_gene: TRBJ2-5; abundance: few; len: 12; v_gene: TRBV29-1; d_gene: NA; CDR3nt: TGCAGCGTTGTGCCAGGGGGGAAGACCCAGTACTTC; CDR3aa: CSVVPGGKTQYF
j_gene: TRBJ2-3; abundance: many; len: 13; v_gene: TRBV29-1; d_gene: NA; CDR3nt: TGCAGCGTTAGTACAGGGTTGACAGATACGCAGTATTTT; CDR3aa: CSVSTGLTDTQYF
j_gene: TRBJ1-3; abundance: few; len: 15; v_gene: TRBV6-5; d_gene: NA; CDR3nt: TGTGCCAGCAGCAGGAACTCGGACTCTGGAAACACCATATATTTT; CDR3aa: CASSRNSDSGNTIYF
j_gene: TRBJ2-7; abundance: few; len: 12; v_gene: TRBV29-1; d_gene: NA; CDR3nt: TGCAGCGTTGAAGGTAGCGGATACGAGCAGTACTTC; CDR3aa: CSVEGSGYEQYF
j_gene: TRBJ2-1; abundance: NA; len: 16; v_gene: TRBV5-1; d_gene: TRBD1; CDR3nt: TGCGCCAGCAGCCAGGGGGCGGTTACCCTATTCAATGAGCAGTTCTTC; CDR3aa: CASSQGAVTLFNEQFF
j_gene: TRBJ2-1; abundance: few; len: 14; v_gene: TRBV4-1; d_gene: NA; CDR3nt: TGCGCCAGCAGCCAGAAGGCAGGATTACATGAGCAGTTCTTC; CDR3aa: CASSQKAGLHEQFF
j_gene: TRBJ2-2; abundance: NA; len: 12; v_gene: TRBV27; d_gene: NA; CDR3nt: TGTGCCAGCAGTCCCTGGCCCGGGGAGCTGTTTTTT; CDR3aa: CASSPWPGELFF
j_gene: TRBJ2-7; abundance: NA; len: 16; v_gene: TRBV4-3; d_gene: TRBD2; CDR3nt: TGCGCCAGCAGCCTCACTAGACTAGCGGGATTCAACGAGCAGTACTTC; CDR3aa: CASSLTRLAGFNEQYF
j_gene: TRBJ2-7; abundance: NA; len: 12; v_gene: TRBV6-2/TRBV6-3; d_gene: NA; CDR3nt: TGTGCCAGCAGGGACACGCTCTACGAGCAGTACTTC; CDR3aa: CASRDTLYEQYF
j_gene: TRBJ1-5; abundance: NA; len: 14; v_gene: TRBV20-1; d_gene: NA; CDR3nt: TGCAGTGCAACCCCCCGGACTATAAATCAGCCCCAGCATTTT; CDR3aa: CSATPRTINQPQHF
j_gene: TRBJ1-2; abundance: NA; len: 17; v_gene: TRBV5-1; d_gene: TRBD1; CDR3nt: TGCGCCAGCAGCTTCGCCGGAACGACCGGGACAGCTTATGGCTACACCTTC; CDR3aa: CASSFAGTTGTAYGYTF
j_gene: TRBJ2-7; abundance: NA; len: 11; v_gene: TRBV12-3/TRBV12-4; d_gene: NA; CDR3nt: TGTGCCAGCAGGGGGAAGGGCGAGCAGTACTTC; CDR3aa: CASRGKGEQYF
j_gene: TRBJ2-3; abundance: many; len: 13; v_gene: TRBV7-2; d_gene: NA; CDR3nt: TGTGCCAGCAGCTTGTCTAGCACAGATACGCAGTATTTT; CDR3aa: CASSLSSTDTQYF
j_gene: TRBJ1-1; abundance: many; len: 13; v_gene: TRBV20-1; d_gene: NA; CDR3nt: TGCAGTGCATTGACAGCTATGAACACTGAAGCTTTCTTT; CDR3aa: CSALTAMNTEAFF
j_gene: TRBJ2-2; abundance: NA; len: 14; v_gene: TRBV29-1; d_gene: TRBD1; CDR3nt: TGCAGCGTTACAGGGGGTTCGAACACCGGGGAGCTGTTTTTT; CDR3aa: CSVTGGSNTGELFF
j_gene: TRBJ2-3; abundance: NA; len: 14; v_gene: TRBV28; d_gene: TRBD1; CDR3nt: TGTGCCAGCAGGACGACAGGGAGCACAGATACGCAGTATTTT; CDR3aa: CASRTTGSTDTQYF